This T cell receptor beta chain was observed in a study of identical twins. This clonotype appeared many times. A universal primer site was incorporated via template switching, and the cDNA contained unique molecular identifiers. TCRdb analysed the 5' RACE reads with MiXCR anew, one entry per CDR3 protein. The repertoire holds more than 200,000 distinct CDR3 sequences, with around a tenth as singletons. The CDR3 consists of 11 residues. J gave up 9 bases and V 8 bases, and 3 bases lay outside the gene matches. The sequencing sample was made of memory (CD45RO+) T cells sorted from blood. The sequence derives from a woman in her late teens or twenties in good health. This sequence joins TRBV12-3 or TRBV12-4 and TRBJ2-2; 7 nucleotides align to TRBD1. DNA of the CDR3: TGTGCCAGCCGGGACAGCAGGGAGCTGTTTTTT. It is translated as CASRDSRELFF.